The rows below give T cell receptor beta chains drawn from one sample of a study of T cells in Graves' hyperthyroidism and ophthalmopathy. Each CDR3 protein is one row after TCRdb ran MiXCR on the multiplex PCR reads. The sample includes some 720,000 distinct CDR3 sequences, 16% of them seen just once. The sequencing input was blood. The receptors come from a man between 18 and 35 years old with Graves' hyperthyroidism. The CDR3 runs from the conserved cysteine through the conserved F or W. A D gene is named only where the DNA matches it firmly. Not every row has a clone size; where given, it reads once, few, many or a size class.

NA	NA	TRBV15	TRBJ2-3	TGTGCCACCAGCAGGGCTAGGATCCTCACAGATACGCAGTATTTT	CATSRARILTDTQYF
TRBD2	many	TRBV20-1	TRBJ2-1	TGCAGTCTCCGGACTAGCGGGACTAAGGGCTACAATGAGCAGTTCTTC	CSLRTSGTKGYNEQFF
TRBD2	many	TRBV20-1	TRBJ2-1	TGCAGTGCTAGGGGACTAGCGGGAGTCTATGAGCAGTTCTTC	CSARGLAGVYEQFF
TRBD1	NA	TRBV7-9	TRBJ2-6	TGTGCCAGCAGCTTATCCGTGAGACAGGGCCCGCGGGGGGCCAACGTCCTGACTTTC	CASSLSVRQGPRGANVLTF
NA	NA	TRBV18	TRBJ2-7	TGTGCCAGCTCAGATACAGGGATCGAGCAGTACTTC	CASSDTGIEQYF
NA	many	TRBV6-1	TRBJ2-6	TGTGCCAGCAGTGACTTTTCAGGGGTTGGGGCCAACGTCCTGACTTTC	CASSDFSGVGANVLTF
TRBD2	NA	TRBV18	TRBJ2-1	TGTGCCAGCTCACTTTTACTAGCGGGAACGGGAAATGAGCAGTTCTTC	CASSLLLAGTGNEQFF
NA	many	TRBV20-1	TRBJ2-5	TGCAGTGCCTACCTGGGACTGCAAGAGACCCAGTACTTC	CSAYLGLQETQYF
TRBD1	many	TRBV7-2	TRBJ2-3	TGTGCCAGCAGCCCCCGCCCGGGACAGGGTTGGAGGGATACGCAGTATTTT	CASSPRPGQGWRDTQYF
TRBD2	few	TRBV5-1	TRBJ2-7	TGCGCCAGCAGCCCCGGACTAGCGGTCACGGAGCAGTACTTC	CASSPGLAVTEQYF
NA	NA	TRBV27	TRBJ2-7	TGTGCCAGCAGCCCCACCCCCCAAGGGAGCTCCTACGAGCAGTACTTC	CASSPTPQGSSYEQYF
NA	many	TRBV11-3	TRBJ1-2	TGTGCCAGCAGTTCAAGATTGGGACGGACCTCCTTATCCCAAGGGGGCTACACCTTC	CASSSRLGRTSLSQGGYTF
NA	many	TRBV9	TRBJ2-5	TGTGCCAGCACCGCTAGTCAGTACCAAGAGACCCAGTACTTC	CASTASQYQETQYF
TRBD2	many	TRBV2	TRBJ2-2	TGTGCCAGCAGTGTACGGCGGGAGAGCACCGGGGAGCTGTTTTTT	CASSVRRESTGELFF
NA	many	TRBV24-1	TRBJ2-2	TGTGCCACCAGTGATCAACGACAGACCGGGGAGCTGTTTTTT	CATSDQRQTGELFF
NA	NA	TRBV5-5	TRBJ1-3	TGTGCCAGCAACTTGAGGCCAGGGGGAAACACCATATATTTT	CASNLRPGGNTIYF